One sample yielded the 20 T cell receptor beta chains listed below, sequenced in a study of identical twins. TCRdb redid the calling of the 5' RACE reads with MiXCR, one entry per CDR3 protein. The sample has 350,000 or so distinct CDR3 sequences; 10% to 15% are singletons. These data were also filed under a second study, of yellow fever vaccine responses in identical twins.

Material: CD8+ T cells sorted from blood. The receptors were gathered from a woman aged 18-29 years in good health.

The V call is TRBV7-2, the J call TRBJ1-1; tentatively, D is TRBD1 (5 bases). V dropped 5 bases and J dropped 3 bases, with 16 bases sitting between them. This CDR3 is built from 15 residues. Per germline, CDR1 SGHTA and CDR2 FQGNSA. This chain's CDR3 is CASSVAGTLYTEAFF. The CDR3 DNA reads TGTGCCAGCAGCGTTGCCGGGACCTTATACACTGAAGCTTTCTTT.

This clonotype was counted between two and nine times. This chain joins TRBV14 and TRBJ1-4; D is perhaps TRBD1 (6 bases). Trimming pared 2 bases from V and 6 bases from J, leaving 10 bases between. CDR1 and CDR2 (germline): SGHDN, FVKESK. The CDR3 is 14 residues long. The CDR3 here is CASSQTGRDEKLFF. The CDR3 nucleotides are TGTGCCAGCAGCCAAACAGGGCGGGATGAAAAACTGTTTTTT.

This clonotype has a count of ten or more. V gene TRBV3-1 combines with J gene TRBJ2-2; D remains ambiguous. V was trimmed by 4 bases and J by 8 bases, leaving 14 bases between them. This CDR3 is built from 14 residues. The germline gives CDR1 LGHDT, CDR2 YNNKEL (reference sequence). The CDR3 DNA is TGTGCCAGCAGCCCGACCCACACGGTTGGGGAGCTGTTTTTT. The encoded protein is CASSPTHTVGELFF.

The J gene is TRBJ2-5, the V gene TRBV7-9; tentative D call: TRBD2 (5 bases). CDR3 length: 16 amino acids. The germline CDR1 and CDR2 sequences are SEHNR and FQNEAQ (reference sequence). V was clipped by 7 bases and J by 4 bases, with 22 bases between them. CDR3 coding DNA: TGTGCCAGCACCAACGACCAGGCGAGGGCTGGAGAGACCCAGTACTTC. This codes for CASTNDQARAGETQYF.

The CDR3 nucleotides read TGTGCCAGCACCCTAACTAGCGAATCCTCCTACGAGCAGTACTTC. Translated: CASTLTSESSYEQYF. V is TRBV6-2 or TRBV6-3 and J is TRBJ2-7; 7 positions agree with TRBD2. The J segment lost 0 bases and the V segment lost 7 bases, leaving 9 bases of the junction unmatched. Per germline, CDR1 MNHEY and CDR2 SVGEGT. CDR3 length equals 15 residues.

V usage is TRBV12-5 and J usage is TRBJ2-5, with a weak D call TRBD2 (5 bases). The V end lost 1 base, the J end lost 3 bases, and 15 bases lay between the germline ends. The germline V gene has CDR1 LGHNT and CDR2 FRNRAP. CDR3 length: 16 residues. This CDR3 reads CASGLDWTVKEETQYF. The CDR3, as DNA: TGTGCTAGTGGTTTGGATTGGACTGTAAAGGAAGAGACCCAGTACTTC.

This rearrangement joins TRBV7-9 to TRBJ2-3; 14 nucleotides match TRBD2. The trim removed 5 bases at V and 0 bases at J, leaving 4 bases unmatched. CDR3 size: 17 residues. Germline lookup yields CDR1 SEHNR and CDR2 FQNEAQ (reference sequence). This chain's CDR3 is CASSGGLAGASTDTQYF. Written as DNA, the CDR3 is TGTGCCAGCAGCGGGGGACTAGCGGGGGCTAGCACAGATACGCAGTATTTT.

This clonotype has ten or more counts. The rearrangement links TRBV7-6 to TRBJ2-1; perhaps D is TRBD1 or TRBD2 (6 bases each). Trimming took 5 bases from V and 4 from J, leaving 24 bases between them. This CDR3 has 18 amino acids. CDR1 is SGHVS, CDR2 FNYEAQ, per germline. The CDR3 DNA follows: TGTGCCAGCAGCCATAAGGCACGGGGGCGAGATATTTACAATGAGCAGTTCTTC. Its protein product is CASSHKARGRDIYNEQFF.

The rearrangement uses TRBV12-3 or TRBV12-4 and TRBJ2-2, with D unclear. The CDR3 has 16 amino acids. With 3 bases removed from V and 5 bases from J, the gap between germline ends came to 16 bases. CDR3 protein: CASSFLGTRVTGELFF. The DNA of the CDR3 is TGTGCCAGCAGTTTTCTTGGCACAAGAGTAACCGGGGAGCTGTTTTTT.

This clonotype has a count of ten or more. This chain joins TRBV2 and TRBJ2-1, with unresolved D. Germline V lookup: CDR1 SNHLY, CDR2 FYNNEI. V lost 1 base to trimming and J lost 3 bases, with 4 bases between them. The CDR3 loop spans 13 amino acids. CDR3 in amino acids: CASSEDSYNEQFF. CDR3 bases: TGTGCCAGCAGTGAAGACAGCTACAATGAGCAGTTCTTC.

This clonotype appeared a few times. This chain joins TRBV11-1 and TRBJ2-1, with 12 positions matching TRBD2. Germline loops: CDR1 SGHAT, CDR2 FQDESV (reference sequence). The CDR3 covers 19 residues. Trimming took 6 bases from V and 5 from J; bases not matched to a gene: 17. CDR3 protein: CASSYDRPSGRAKDNEQFF. The CDR3 region has the DNA TGTGCCAGCAGTTACGACAGGCCTAGCGGGAGGGCCAAGGACAATGAGCAGTTCTTC. Full variable domain (remainder filled in from reference TRBV11-1 and TRBJ2-1): EAEVAQSPRYKITEKSQAVAFWCDPISGHATLYWYRQILGQGPELLVQFQDESVVDDSQLPKDRFSAERLKGVDSTLKIQPAELGDSAMYLCASSYDRPSGRAKDNEQFFGPGTRLTVL.

This clonotype was picked up a small number of times. The V gene is TRBV20-1, the J gene TRBJ2-5; 10 bases agree with TRBD2. This CDR3 has 16 residues. The junction had 6 bases not matched to a gene; V was cut back by 1 base and J by 1 base. Germline lookup yields CDR1 DFQATT and CDR2 SNEGSKA (reference sequence). DNA of the CDR3: TGCAGTGCTAGAGGGGGGGCTAGCGGGGGCCAAGAGACCCAGTACTTC. It is translated as CSARGGASGGQETQYF.

The CDR3 sequence: CASSQEGAADTEAFF. CDR3 nucleotides: TGCGCCAGCAGCCAAGAAGGGGCAGCCGACACTGAAGCTTTCTTT. V and J are TRBV4-1 and TRBJ1-1, with D maybe TRBD1 (5 bases). Looked up from germline, CDR1 is MGHRA and CDR2 is YSYEKL. Trimming stripped 0 bases from V and 3 bases from J, with 11 bases between. The CDR3 is made up of 15 amino acids.

The rearrangement joins TRBV6-5 to TRBJ1-5, with D hard to call. This CDR3 is 14 amino acids long. Between the trimmed V and J ends, which lost 0 bases and 7 bases, there was a span of 10 bases. Germline assignment: CDR1 MNHEY and CDR2 SVGAGI. CDR3 protein: CASSYSSYRQPQHF. The CDR3 nucleotides read TGTGCCAGCAGTTACTCGTCGTATCGCCAGCCCCAGCATTTT.

This clonotype was seen a few times. This chain uses TRBV11-2 with TRBJ2-1, with 10 bases identical to TRBD2. The CDR3 runs 12 residues. With V trimmed by 7 bases and J by 13 bases, 7 bases remained unmatched. Germline loops: CDR1 SGHAT, CDR2 FQNNGV. This CDR3 reads CASTVAGGRQFF. In DNA, the CDR3 is TGTGCCAGCACCGTAGCGGGGGGTAGACAGTTCTTC.

Regarding this clonotype: A clone one base away is much larger, so this may be a read error. The genes are TRBV29-1 and TRBJ2-5, with TRBD2 as a possible D gene (5 bases). Germline lookup yields CDR1 SQVTM and CDR2 ANQGSEA. The V gene lost 1 base and the J gene lost 6 bases, with 24 bases spanning the gap. This CDR3 is 17 amino acids long. CDR3 in amino acids: CSVEGLSFRAPGKTQYF. CDR3 nucleotide sequence: TGCAGCGTTGAAGGTCTGAGTTTTAGGGCCCCGGGAAAGACCCAGTACTTC.

This clonotype has ten or more counts. The CDR3 spells CASSLEGKFYEQYF. DNA for the CDR3: TGCGCCAGCAGCTTAGAAGGGAAGTTCTACGAGCAGTACTTC. The gene calls are TRBV5-1 and TRBJ2-7; D uncertain. The CDR3 sequence is 14 residues long. Germline V gene data show CDR1 as SGHRS and CDR2 as YFSETQ. With 2 bases removed from V and 3 bases from J, the gap between germline ends came to 12 bases.

The J gene is TRBJ2-1, the V gene TRBV5-5; 8 nucleotides agree with TRBD2. This CDR3 has 15 amino acids. With V trimmed by 1 base and J by 6 bases, 6 bases remained unmatched. CDR1 SGHKS and CDR2 YYEKEE come from the germline V gene (reference sequence). The DNA of the CDR3 is TGTGCCAGCAGCTTGACTAGCGGAGTCTCCAATGAGCAGTTCTTC. Encoded protein: CASSLTSGVSNEQFF.

The chain recombines TRBV7-6 with TRBJ2-6; D remains ambiguous. The CDR3 length is 15 residues. Germline CDR1 and CDR2: SGHVS and FNYEAQ. Trimming stripped 0 bases from V and 6 bases from J, with 9 bases between. CDR3 nucleotides: TGTGCCAGCAGCTTAGCCCCGGTGGAGGCCAACGTCCTGACTTTC. It specifies CASSLAPVEANVLTF. The full variable domain, with the rest looked up from reference TRBV7-6 and TRBJ2-6, is GAGVSQSPRYKVTKRGQDVALRCDPISGHVSLYWYRQALGQGPEFLTYFNYEAQQDKSGLPNDRFSAERPEGSISTLTIQRTEQRDSAMYRCASSLAPVEANVLTFGAGSRLTVL.

This clonotype was seen only a few times. This chain joins TRBV4-1 and TRBJ2-7; 8 nucleotides line up with TRBD2. Trimming removed 2 bases from V and 2 bases from J; junction bases left unmatched: 2. Per the germline V gene, CDR1 is MGHRA and CDR2 is YSYEKL. The CDR3 spans 14 residues. Here the CDR3 DNA reads TGCGCCAGCAGCCAATATAGCGGGGCCTACGAGCAGTACTTC. It is translated as CASSQYSGAYEQYF.